This TCR beta chain was recorded in a study of CD4 T cells in relation to SARS-CoV-2 and coronaviruses. Study details: Controls used an HIV-1 Nef peptide pool or no peptide.

Study-level findings and limits: SARS-CoV-2-driven expansion was significantly weaker in crossreactive than monoreactive clones.

The protocol was immunoSEQ multiplex PCR, while the TCRdb copy is restricted to in-frame clones and leaves out a portion. The data contain 15,000 to 18,000 clones, around four fifths of them singletons. On this clone: Its target is not known.

Before the COVID-19 pandemic, during about 2010-2018, CD4+ T cells were taken from unexposed donors. The cells were cultured for less than twelve days before CD4+ T cells were isolated. Cells permitting, SARS-CoV-2 S/N and four cold-coronavirus spikes were tested on unexposed-donor CD4+ T cells. This CDR3 is built from 14 residues. With 7 bases clipped from V and 2 bases from J, the junction kept 8 bases outside the gene matches. Germline CDR1 reads SGHRS; CDR2 reads YFSETQ. The rearrangement uses TRBV5-1 and TRBJ2-7, with TRBD1 matching 8 bases. Sequencing used CD4+ T cells from PBMCs, cultured in vitro. This clonotype was obtained from a human donor in good health. This CDR3 is CASGPGTGTYEQYF. DNA of the CDR3: TGCGCCAGCGGTCCCGGGACAGGAACCTACGAGCAGTACTTC.